Listed here are 22 T cell receptor beta chains from one sample, sequenced in a study of identical twins. MiXCR, applied by TCRdb to the 5' RACE reads, yields one record per CDR3 protein. This sample has more than 200,000 distinct CDR3 sequences, with 11% to 15% found just once. What was sequenced was memory (CD45RO+) T cells sorted from blood. The receptors stem from a woman aged 18-29 years in good health.

The rearrangement joins TRBV20-1 to TRBJ2-7; D might be TRBD2 (5 bases). V shed 4 bases and J shed 0 bases, with 13 bases lying between them. Germline loops: CDR1 DFQATT, CDR2 SNEGSKA (reference sequence). The CDR3 runs 14 residues. The CDR3 nucleotides read TGCAGTGCTATAGACGGACTTGGCTCCTACGAGCAGTACTTC. It encodes CSAIDGLGSYEQYF.

CDR3 amino acids: CASSPPGNNNEQFF. CDR3 bases: TGTGCCAGCAGTCCCCCCGGGAACAACAATGAGCAGTTCTTC. V gene TRBV2 combines with J gene TRBJ2-1, with a tentative D call TRBD2 (5 bases). The CDR3 contains 14 residues. Germline V gene sequence: CDR1 SNHLY, CDR2 FYNNEI. V shed 5 bases and J shed 5 bases, with 13 bases lying between them.

The chain recombines TRBV28 with TRBJ1-5; TRBD1 is a possible D gene (5 bases). V lost 6 bases, J lost 4 bases, and 16 bases lay in between. Germline CDR1 reads MDHEN; CDR2 reads SYDVKM. The CDR3 is 15 amino acids. The CDR3 region is CASRGADSGNQPQHF. CDR3 in DNA: TGTGCCAGCAGGGGCGCCGACAGCGGAAATCAGCCCCAGCATTTT.

The genes are TRBV6-2 or TRBV6-3 and TRBJ2-2; D is unresolved. CDR3 size: 16 residues. The V gene lost 5 bases and the J gene lost 7 bases, with 20 bases spanning the gap. Germline CDR1 is MNHEY and CDR2 is SVGEGT. CDR3 sequence: CASSLVRAAADGELFF. DNA for the CDR3: TGTGCCAGCAGTCTCGTTCGCGCGGCGGCGGACGGGGAGCTGTTTTTT.

This clonotype was picked up a small number of times. The chain employs TRBV9 and TRBJ2-7, with 7 bases that match TRBD1. The CDR3 length is 15 residues. CDR1 is SGDLS and CDR2 is YYNGEE in the germline V gene. J lost 1 base, V lost 0 bases, and 4 bases had no gene match. CDR3 residues: CASSVAGDSSYEQYF. CDR3 coding DNA: TGTGCCAGCAGCGTAGCCGGGGACAGTTCCTACGAGCAGTACTTC.

The gene calls are TRBV7-6 and TRBJ1-1; D is possibly TRBD1 (6 bases). CDR1 and CDR2 (germline): SGHVS, FNYEAQ. Trimming left V 5 bases short and J 2 bases short, with 15 bases between. The CDR3 contains 15 residues. For the CDR3, the DNA is TGTGCCAGCAGCCCAATCGGACAGACAAACACTGAAGCTTTCTTT. It is translated as CASSPIGQTNTEAFF.

CDR3 protein: CASSGTLPSSGNTIYF. The CDR3 DNA follows: TGTGCCAGCAGTGGTACACTTCCCAGCTCTGGAAACACCATATATTTT. This chain connects TRBV6-1 to TRBJ1-3, with no clear D. Germline-derived CDR1 and CDR2 are MNHNS and SASEGT. V shed 4 bases and J shed 0 bases, with 13 bases lying between them. This CDR3 has 16 amino acids.

The table lists this clonotype with many counts. The chain joins TRBV7-8 to TRBJ1-3; the D gene is possibly TRBD1 (6 bases). Between the trimmed V and J ends, which lost 5 bases and 0 bases, there was a span of 11 bases. Germline values: CDR1 SGHVS, CDR2 FQNEAQ. The CDR3 runs to 15 residues. As DNA, the CDR3 is TGTGCCAGCAGCCCCAGGGGCTACTCTGGAAACACCATATATTTT. Protein product: CASSPRGYSGNTIYF.

J is TRBJ2-3 and V is TRBV11-2; TRBD2 agrees at 8 bases. CDR3 length: 18 residues. V lost 1 base to trimming and J lost 5 bases; unmatched junction nucleotides: 14. The V gene's germline CDR1 is SGHAT and CDR2 FQNNGV. CDR3 in amino acids: CASSLVSALAGGRDTQYF. CDR3 nucleotide sequence: TGTGCCAGCAGCTTAGTGTCCGCCCTCGCGGGAGGAAGAGATACGCAGTATTTT.

This clonotype came up a few times. The rearrangement links TRBV6-2 or TRBV6-3 to TRBJ2-7; 9 nucleotides align to TRBD2. The germline V gene encodes CDR1 MNHEY and CDR2 SVGEGT. The V segment lost 0 bases and the J segment 5 bases; nucleotides outside the gene matches: 11. The CDR3 consists of 17 residues. The DNA for the CDR3 is TGTGCCAGCAGTTACTCGAAGCTAGCGGGGATGAGGGACGAGCAGTACTTC. It is translated as CASSYSKLAGMRDEQYF.

This clonotype was seen only a few times. The chain has TRBV18 and TRBJ2-3, with 8 positions matching TRBD1. Germline lookup yields CDR1 KGHSH and CDR2 LQKENI. There are 17 residues in the CDR3. V was clipped by 2 bases and J by 2 bases; unmatched bases: 9. The CDR3 sequence: CASSPIFPGGNTDTQYF. CDR3 in DNA: TGTGCCAGCTCACCAATTTTCCCAGGGGGCAACACAGATACGCAGTATTTT.

This clonotype was found a few times. In nucleotides, the CDR3 is TGTGCCAGCAGCCCCCAGGCCTACAATGAGCAGTTCTTC. This gives the protein CASSPQAYNEQFF. The gene calls are TRBV9 and TRBJ2-1; D gene ambiguous. This CDR3 is 13 amino acids long. Germline lookup yields CDR1 SGDLS and CDR2 YYNGEE. Deletions cut 4 bases from V and 2 bases from J, with 7 bases between.

This clonotype was recorded a few times. The V and J genes are TRBV5-1 and TRBJ2-3, with D perhaps assigned TRBD1 or TRBD2 (5 bases each). CDR3 length equals 15 residues. Trimming stripped 5 bases from V and 0 bases from J, with 13 bases between. CDR1 is SGHRS and CDR2 is YFSETQ in the germline V gene. Written as DNA, the CDR3 is TGCGCCAGCAGAAGCCGGGACCTTAGCACAGATACGCAGTATTTT. It specifies CASRSRDLSTDTQYF.

This clonotype occurred a few times. The CDR3 DNA reads TGTGCCAGCAGTGAAGGGCTTAGGGACAGGGTTAAGGAGACCCAGTACTTC. Protein sequence: CASSEGLRDRVKETQYF. The V gene is TRBV6-1, the J gene TRBJ2-5, with 9 bases aligning to TRBD1. With V trimmed by 1 base and J by 5 bases, 11 bases remained unmatched. This CDR3 has 17 amino acids. Germline CDR1 reads MNHNS; CDR2 reads SASEGT.

This clonotype was seen only a few times. The CDR3 here is CASSPLLRGEKLFF. For the CDR3, the DNA is TGTGCCAGCAGCCCTCTCCTTCGAGGGGAAAAACTGTTTTTT. The chain joins TRBV7-2 to TRBJ1-4, with D unclear. V lost 5 bases and J 8 bases, leaving 15 bases between the germline ends. Germline V gene data show CDR1 as SGHTA and CDR2 as FQGNSA. This CDR3 has 14 residues.

This clonotype was seen only a few times. The chain combines TRBV3-1 with TRBJ1-2, with D tentatively TRBD1 (6 bases). Germline CDR1 reads LGHDT; CDR2 reads YNNKEL (reference sequence). Trimming pared 4 bases from V and 5 bases from J, leaving 17 bases between. The CDR3 spans 15 residues. For the CDR3, the DNA is TGTGCCAGCAGCCTCCTCGCGGCGGGACAATATGGCTACACCTTC. Amino acid sequence: CASSLLAAGQYGYTF. The full variable domain, its missing parts supplied by reference TRBV3-1 and TRBJ1-2, is DTAVSQTPKYLVTQMGNDKSIKCEQNLGHDTMYWYKQDSKKFLKIMFSYNNKELIINETVPNRFSPKSPDKAHLNLHINSLELGDSAVYFCASSLLAAGQYGYTFGSGTRLTVV.

This clonotype was found once. A much bigger clone sits one base away, suggesting this may be a read error. The chain combines TRBV7-2 with TRBJ2-7, with D unclear. V dropped 7 bases and J dropped 4 bases, with 14 bases sitting between them. The CDR3 consists of 13 residues. Germline CDR1 and CDR2: SGHTA and FQGNSA. DNA of the CDR3: TGTGCCAGCACCCCAATGCCGAGATACGAGCAGTACTTC. This translates into CASTPMPRYEQYF. Supplemented by reference TRBV7-2 and TRBJ2-7, the full variable domain reads GAGVSQSPSNKVTEKGKDVELRCDPISGHTALYWYRQSLGQGLEFLIYFQGNSAPDKSGLPSDRFSAERTGGSVSTLTIQRTQQEDSAVYLCASTPMPRYEQYFGPGTRLTVT.

This clonotype has only a few counts. The V gene is TRBV29-1, the J gene TRBJ2-7; D might be TRBD1 (6 bases). This CDR3 spans 12 amino acids. In germline, CDR1 is SQVTM, CDR2 ANQGSEA. Trimming took off 4 bases at V and 7 bases at J, with 14 bases between the two ends. CDR3 protein: CSVGRTDLEQYF. CDR3 DNA sequence: TGCAGCGTTGGGAGGACAGATTTAGAGCAGTACTTC.

The genes are TRBV20-1 and TRBJ1-5; D is unresolved. The germline V gene encodes CDR1 DFQATT and CDR2 SNEGSKA (reference sequence). Trimming took 0 bases from V and 4 from J, leaving 10 bases between them. The CDR3 has 14 residues. In DNA, the CDR3 is TGCAGTGCTAGAGATCGGGGAGTTAATCAGCCCCAGCATTTT. Translating gives CSARDRGVNQPQHF.

This sequence joins TRBV18 and TRBJ2-5; 9 bases match TRBD1. CDR3 length equals 14 residues. V shed 4 bases and J 4 bases; nucleotides not matched to a gene: 4. Looked up from germline, CDR1 is KGHSH and CDR2 is LQKENI. CDR3 coding DNA: TGTGCCAGCTCACGGGACAGGGTTGCAGAGACCCAGTACTTC. This codes for CASSRDRVAETQYF.

The chain carries TRBV11-1 and TRBJ2-3; 7 positions match TRBD2. V was pared by 5 bases and J by 10 bases, with 6 bases of the junction left unmatched. The germline gives CDR1 SGHAT, CDR2 FQDESV (reference sequence). This CDR3 has 12 residues. As DNA, the CDR3 is TGTGCCAGCAGCGGGGGGGAGTTAGCGCAGTATTTT. Amino acid sequence: CASSGGELAQYF.

A few counts support this clonotype. The V call is TRBV5-1, the J call TRBJ2-5; D is perhaps TRBD2 (6 bases). Germline values: CDR1 SGHRS, CDR2 YFSETQ. V was trimmed by 3 bases and J by 5 bases, leaving 17 bases between them. The CDR3 has 15 residues. The CDR3 coding sequence is TGCGCCAGCAGCTCCAGGACGCGGGGCGTGGAGACCCAGTACTTC. Its translation is CASSSRTRGVETQYF.